This entry concerns a single TCR beta chain. TCRdb's copy holds only in-frame clones and misses some; the assay was immunoSEQ multiplex PCR. The top ten clones hold more than 4.5% of a sample with approximately 64,000 clones, approximately 86% of them seen once. This sample is drawn from a study of technical replicates of blood from a few donors. The germline CDR1 and CDR2 sequences are DFQATT and SNEGSKA (reference sequence). With 1 base removed from V and 10 bases from J, the gap between germline ends came to 6 bases. This CDR3 has 10 amino acids. Input material: PBMCs. This chain uses TRBV20-1 with TRBJ2-3; tentatively, D is TRBD2 (6 bases). The clonotype originates from a human donor in good health. Some clones in this sample may be carry-over from other donors' samples. The DNA of the CDR3 is TGCAGTGCTAGAGGGAGGGCGCAGTATTTT. Residues: CSARGRAQYF.